Below are 2 T cell receptor beta chains sequenced from a single sample in a study of T cell responses to AZD1222 COVID-19 vaccine. Generated by immunoSEQ multiplex PCR, the TCRdb table keeps only in-frame clones and is missing some. Of some 120,000 clones listed, about nine tenths are singletons. This specimen consisted of peripheral blood, obtained on day 0 of AZD1222 vaccination. Receptors originate from an adult in good health.

In this sample, this clone turned up a few times. The chain employs TRBV5-4 and TRBJ1-5; TRBD1 matches 10 bases. The CDR3 is 18 residues long. The V segment lost 0 bases and the J segment 0 bases; nucleotides outside the gene matches: 6. The V gene's germline CDR1 is SGHNT and CDR2 YYREEE (reference sequence). The chain's CDR3 is CASSLAGTGVNSNQPQHF. The CDR3 region has the DNA TGTGCCAGCAGCTTGGCCGGGACAGGGGTAAATAGCAATCAGCCCCAGCATTTT.

The chain combines TRBV5-1 with TRBJ2-7; D not resolved. Germline lookup yields CDR1 SGHRS and CDR2 YFSETQ. The CDR3 is 15 residues long. Trimming pared 0 bases from V and 1 base from J, leaving 11 bases between. The CDR3 nucleotides read TGCGCCAGCAGCTTGGAAAACAGAGGATCCTACGAGCAGTACTTC. Protein sequence: CASSLENRGSYEQYF.